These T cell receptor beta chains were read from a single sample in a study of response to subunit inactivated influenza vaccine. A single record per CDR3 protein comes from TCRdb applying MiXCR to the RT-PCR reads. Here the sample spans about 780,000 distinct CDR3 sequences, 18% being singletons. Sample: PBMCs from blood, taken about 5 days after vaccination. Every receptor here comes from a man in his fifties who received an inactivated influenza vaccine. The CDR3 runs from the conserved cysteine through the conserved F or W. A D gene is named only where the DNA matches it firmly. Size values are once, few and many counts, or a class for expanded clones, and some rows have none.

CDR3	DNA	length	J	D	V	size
CSAIGQNQETQYF	TGCAGTGCTATTGGACAGAACCAAGAGACCCAGTACTTC	13	TRBJ2-5	NA	TRBV20-1	many
CSASRQGRTDTQYF	TGCAGTGCTTCCAGACAGGGCCGCACAGATACGCAGTATTTT	14	TRBJ2-3	TRBD1	TRBV20-1	few
CASSYQTGYEQYF	TGTGCCAGCAGCTATCAGACAGGCTACGAGCAGTACTTC	13	TRBJ2-7	NA	TRBV7-8	few
CASSQDYGVPYEQYF	TGTGCCAGCAGCCAAGATTACGGGGTCCCCTACGAGCAGTACTTC	15	TRBJ2-7	NA	TRBV3-1	NA
CASRPPAGSNNEQYF	TGTGCCAGCAGACCCCCGGCGGGTTCAAACAACGAGCAGTACTTC	15	TRBJ2-7	NA	TRBV25-1	NA
CSAETGMNTEAFF	TGCAGCGCCGAGACAGGAATGAACACTGAAGCTTTCTTT	13	TRBJ1-1	NA	TRBV29-1	many
CASSFGAGAPNEQFF	TGTGCCAGCAGCTTCGGAGCGGGGGCCCCCAATGAGCAGTTCTTC	15	TRBJ2-1	TRBD2	TRBV5-6	many
CASSFEDRYEQYF	TGTGCCAGCAGTTTCGAGGACCGCTACGAGCAGTACTTC	13	TRBJ2-7	NA	TRBV28	NA
CATSNPGQGSREQYF	TGTGCCACCAGCAACCCAGGACAGGGGTCTCGTGAGCAGTACTTC	15	TRBJ2-7	TRBD1	TRBV15	NA
CASIPLQGLGELFF	TGTGCCAGCATTCCCCTCCAGGGCCTCGGGGAGCTGTTTTTT	14	TRBJ2-2	NA	TRBV6-2/TRBV6-3	NA
CASSYSSAGASSYEQYF	TGTGCCAGCAGTTACTCGTCGGCTGGGGCAAGCTCCTACGAGCAGTACTTC	17	TRBJ2-7	NA	TRBV6-5	NA
CSAPDRGHGYTF	TGCAGTGCTCCTGACAGGGGGCATGGCTACACCTTC	12	TRBJ1-2	TRBD1	TRBV20-1	NA
CASSLRAGGSDTQYF	TGTGCCAGCAGTTTAAGGGCGGGGGGCTCAGATACGCAGTATTTT	15	TRBJ2-3	TRBD2	TRBV12-3/TRBV12-4	few
CASSISGREYNEQFF	TGTGCCAGCAGCATAAGCGGGAGAGAGTACAATGAGCAGTTCTTC	15	TRBJ2-1	TRBD2	TRBV9	NA
CASSVMASSDYEQFF	TGTGCCAGCAGCGTAATGGCTAGCTCTGACTATGAGCAGTTCTTC	15	TRBJ2-1	NA	TRBV9	NA
CASSYSRGFFDRGRDYNSPLHF	TGTGCCAGCAGTTACTCCCGCGGGTTTTTTGACAGGGGAAGGGATTATAATTCACCCCTCCACTTT	22	TRBJ1-6	TRBD1	TRBV6-2/TRBV6-3	few
CAGTRDLNTGELFF	TGTGCCGGCACTAGGGACCTTAACACCGGGGAGCTGTTTTTT	14	TRBJ2-2	NA	TRBV10-3	few
CATSAGVDSYEQYF	TGTGCCACCTCGGCAGGGGTTGACTCCTACGAGCAGTACTTC	14	TRBJ2-7	NA	TRBV3-1	NA
CASSAGSLAPVEQYF	TGTGCCAGCAGCGCAGGAAGTTTGGCGCCGGTCGAGCAGTACTTC	15	TRBJ2-7	NA	TRBV13	NA
CASRSRAGTTDTQYF	TGCGCCAGCAGGTCGCGAGCGGGGACCACAGATACGCAGTATTTT	15	TRBJ2-3	TRBD2	TRBV5-1	NA
CASSPQGLAESYNEQFF	TGCGCCAGCAGCCCGCAAGGACTAGCCGAGTCCTACAATGAGCAGTTCTTC	17	TRBJ2-1	TRBD2	TRBV5-1	NA
CASSSTGVGNTGELFF	TGCGCCAGCAGCTCCACAGGGGTAGGGAACACCGGGGAGCTGTTTTTT	16	TRBJ2-2	TRBD1	TRBV5-1	NA
CSVAGVNQPQHF	TGCAGCGTTGCAGGGGTCAATCAGCCCCAGCATTTT	12	TRBJ1-5	NA	TRBV29-1	NA
CASSLSLGTITIGSNEQYF	TGCGCCAGCAGCCTATCACTGGGTACAATAACCATTGGGTCCAACGAGCAGTACTTC	19	TRBJ2-7	NA	TRBV4-1	many
CASSPARVEQYF	TGTGCCAGCTCACCGGCGAGGGTCGAGCAGTACTTC	12	TRBJ2-7	NA	TRBV18	NA
CASRDVNSNQPQHF	TGTGCCAGCAGGGACGTGAATAGCAATCAGCCCCAGCATTTT	14	TRBJ1-5	NA	TRBV6-1	NA
CSVGRGAKETQYF	TGCAGCGTGGGCCGTGGAGCGAAAGAGACCCAGTACTTC	13	TRBJ2-5	NA	TRBV29-1	NA
CASSQGGDYNSPLHF	TGCGCCAGCAGCCAAGGAGGGGATTATAATTCACCCCTCCACTTT	15	TRBJ1-6	NA	TRBV4-3	NA
CATSDRGTKDEAFF	TGTGCCACCTCGGACAGGGGGACTAAAGATGAAGCTTTCTTT	14	TRBJ1-1	TRBD1	TRBV7-9	few
CSAPRTGAPEKLFF	TGCAGTGCTCCCCGGACAGGGGCCCCTGAAAAACTGTTTTTT	14	TRBJ1-4	TRBD1	TRBV20-1	many
CASSPLIVGQVLPSYEQYF	TGTGCCAGCAGCCCCCTCATAGTGGGGCAGGTATTACCTTCCTACGAGCAGTACTTC	19	TRBJ2-7	NA	TRBV7-8	few
CASSSYIGQGRDEQYF	TGTGCCAGCAGCAGTTATATTGGACAGGGCAGGGACGAGCAGTACTTC	16	TRBJ2-7	TRBD1	TRBV7-2	few
CASSSRTESQETQYF	TGTGCCAGCAGTTCTCGGACAGAATCGCAAGAGACCCAGTACTTC	15	TRBJ2-5	NA	TRBV28	many
CSAETGNRVNEQFF	TGCAGTGCGGAGACCGGGAATAGGGTAAATGAGCAGTTCTTC	14	TRBJ2-1	NA	TRBV20-1	few
CSERDEGLNTEAFF	TGCAGCGAACGGGACGAGGGGCTGAACACTGAAGCTTTCTTT	14	TRBJ1-1	NA	TRBV29-1	NA
CAISGALTSGGAHEQFF	TGTGCCATCAGTGGGGCCCTGACTAGCGGGGGGGCCCATGAGCAGTTCTTC	17	TRBJ2-1	TRBD2	TRBV10-3	NA
CASSQGTGSSYEQYF	TGCGCCAGCAGCCAAGGGACAGGAAGCTCCTACGAGCAGTACTTC	15	TRBJ2-7	TRBD1	TRBV4-3	NA
CASSFSYRRNYEQYF	TGTGCCAGCAGTTTCTCTTACAGGAGAAATTACGAGCAGTACTTC	15	TRBJ2-7	NA	TRBV12-3/TRBV12-4	NA
CASSLEYRGYDTQYF	TGTGCCAGCAGCTTGGAGTACAGGGGGTACGATACGCAGTATTTT	15	TRBJ2-3	TRBD1	TRBV5-5	NA
CASSRGRGPPNEQFF	TGTGCCAGCAGCCGCGGGCGGGGGCCCCCCAATGAGCAGTTCTTC	15	TRBJ2-1	NA	TRBV11-2	NA
CASRSQTYEQYF	TGTGCCAGCAGATCACAAACCTACGAGCAGTACTTC	12	TRBJ2-7	NA	TRBV6-2/TRBV6-3	NA
CASGPVGDSTDTQYF	TGTGCCAGCGGACCCGTCGGGGATAGCACAGATACGCAGTATTTT	15	TRBJ2-3	NA	TRBV7-9	NA
CASSITGEIYNEQFF	TGCGCCAGCAGCATAACAGGGGAAATCTACAATGAGCAGTTCTTC	15	TRBJ2-1	TRBD1	TRBV5-1	few